The entry below gives a single T cell receptor (beta chain) sequence along with its context. Trimming took off 0 bases at V and 5 bases at J, with 13 bases between the two ends. The germline V gene has CDR1 LGHNT and CDR2 FRNRAP. This CDR3 is 16 amino acids long. The data were taken from a study of cytomegalovirus exposure and HLA in healthy donors. With 60 Vbeta and 13 Jbeta primers, the PCR was carried out. Assay used: immunoSEQ multiplex PCR; TCRdb lists only in-frame clones, some missing. The sample yields 120,000 or so clones, 75% to 85% seen once. The specimen sequenced was PBMCs. The chain links TRBV12-5 to TRBJ2-2; TRBD1 is a possible D gene (6 bases). This sequence was found in a man aged 25 to 45 in good health and CMV-seronegative. The CDR3 reads CASGLVLGQRTGELFF. DNA of the CDR3: TGTGCTAGTGGTTTGGTACTCGGACAGCGGACCGGGGAGCTGTTTTTT.